This T cell receptor beta chain was identified during a study of shared clonotypes between healthy human individuals. Germline V gives CDR1 GTSNPN, CDR2 SVGIG (reference sequence). Losses at the gene ends were 4 bases for V and 1 base for J; bases not matched to a gene: 10. The CDR3 sequence is 16 residues long. Sequencing used immunoSEQ multiplex PCR; TCRdb keeps in-frame clones, though not all of them. The repertoire holds 2.5 million or so clones, around 94% seen once, with about 0.13% in the top ten. A CD45RA+ naive subset and a CD45RA-negative memory subset were split from CD4+ cells. The rearrangement joins TRBV30 to TRBJ1-1, with 9 bases aligning to TRBD1. The specimen sequenced was naive CD4+ T cells sorted from blood. Subset noted: CD45RA+ positively selected. The clonotype comes from a man aged 18-30 years in good health. This CDR3 reads CAWTKTGTGRNTEAFF. DNA for the CDR3: TGTGCCTGGACAAAGACCGGGACAGGGAGGAACACTGAAGCTTTCTTT.